Following are 15 T cell receptor beta chains from one sample sequenced in a study of technical replicates of blood from a handful of donors. Sequencing used immunoSEQ multiplex PCR; TCRdb keeps in-frame clones, though not all of them. There are under 100,000 clones in the sample; 94% occur only once, and approximately 0.25% lies in the top ten. The sequencing input was T cells isolated from PBMCs. The receptors here all came from a human donor in good health.

CDR3 DNA: TGTGCCAGCAAGAAAGAGGGAGGGCCGAGGGAGCAGTACTTC. This translates into CASKKEGGPREQYF. This chain links TRBV5-6 with TRBJ2-7; 7 bases align to TRBD2. The junction had 13 bases not matched to a gene; V was cut back by 6 bases and J by 7 bases. This CDR3 is built from 14 residues. Germline V CDR1 and CDR2: SGHDT, YYEEEE.

The chain has TRBV16 and TRBJ2-7; TRBD1 might be the D (6 bases). V lost 0 bases and J lost 6, with 18 bases in between. Germline CDR1 reads KGHSY; CDR2 reads FQNENV. There are 16 residues in the CDR3. DNA of the CDR3: TGTGCCAGCAGCCAATCTAGAGGCTGGGACACGGGCGAGCAGTACTTC. This encodes CASSQSRGWDTGEQYF.

The chain carries TRBV7-9 and TRBJ2-5; D gene ambiguous. Germline CDR1 is SEHNR and CDR2 is FQNEAQ (reference sequence). The CDR3 loop spans 14 amino acids. V lost 1 base to trimming and J lost 5 bases, with 11 bases between them. DNA for the CDR3: TGTGCCAGCAGCTTAGTTCCTAGGATGGAGACCCAGTACTTC. Amino acids: CASSLVPRMETQYF.

The chain couples TRBV19 to TRBJ2-7; 10 nucleotides match TRBD2. Trimming cost V 3 bases and J 5 bases; bases outside gene matches: 4. Per germline, CDR1 LNHDA and CDR2 SQIVND (reference sequence). CDR3 length: 14 amino acids. In DNA form, the CDR3 reads TGTGCCAGTAGTATGCAGCTAGCGGGAGACGAGCAGTACTTC. Protein sequence: CASSMQLAGDEQYF.

The chain employs TRBV27 and TRBJ1-1; TRBD1 matches 8 bases. The V segment lost 4 bases and the J segment 0 bases; nucleotides outside the gene matches: 13. CDR3 length: 18 residues. Germline V gives CDR1 MNHEY, CDR2 SMNVEV (reference sequence). The CDR3 coding sequence is TGTGCCAGCAGTTCAGGACAGGGTGGACAATTCATGAACACTGAAGCTTTCTTT. Protein sequence: CASSSGQGGQFMNTEAFF.

This chain uses TRBV4-2 with TRBJ1-2, with a possible D match to TRBD1 (5 bases). CDR1 and CDR2 from the germline V gene are LGHNA and YNFKEQ. With 0 bases removed from V and 10 bases from J, the gap between germline ends came to 12 bases. The CDR3 is 13 amino acids. CDR3 loop: CASSQDLGHFYTF. CDR3 DNA: TGTGCCAGCAGCCAAGATCTCGGACACTTCTACACCTTC.

V is TRBV5-1 and J is TRBJ1-6, with 10 bases aligning to TRBD1. CDR1 SGHRS and CDR2 YFSETQ come from the germline V gene. V lost 3 bases and J lost 5; bases outside the gene matches: 2. The length of the CDR3 is 15 residues. CDR3 residues: CASSSGTGDNSPLHF. CDR3 nucleotides: TGCGCCAGCAGCTCCGGGACAGGGGATAATTCACCCCTCCACTTT.

The chain joins TRBV27 to TRBJ2-7; 8 positions match TRBD1. Germline trimming cut 0 bases from V and 4 bases from J; bases unmatched to any gene: 5. CDR1 and CDR2 (germline): MNHEY, SMNVEV (reference sequence). This CDR3 is built from 15 residues. The CDR3 protein is CASSLSGTGLYEQYF. For the CDR3, the DNA is TGTGCCAGCAGTTTATCCGGGACAGGATTATACGAGCAGTACTTC.

This sequence joins TRBV27 and TRBJ1-2; 7 positions agree with TRBD1. CDR1 and CDR2 (germline): MNHEY, SMNVEV (reference sequence). With 5 bases clipped from V and 1 base from J, the junction kept 10 bases outside the gene matches. The CDR3 totals 16 residues. DNA of the CDR3: TGTGCCAGCAGTCCCTCCCCGGGACAGATTAACTATGGCTACACCTTC. Amino acid sequence: CASSPSPGQINYGYTF.

This rearrangement joins TRBV5-1 to TRBJ2-7; TRBD1 matches 11 bases. Germline V CDR1 and CDR2: SGHRS, YFSETQ. This CDR3 is 15 amino acids long. After removal of 0 bases from V and 7 bases from J, the junction contained 6 bases not matched to a gene. CDR3 in DNA: TGCGCCAGCAGCTTGGCTGGACAGGGGGCCGGGGAGCAGTACTTC. Its translation is CASSLAGQGAGEQYF.

The chain employs TRBV28 and TRBJ1-5, with 8 bases fitting TRBD1. V shed 5 bases, J shed 6 bases, and the junction held 18 bases outside the gene matches. CDR1 and CDR2 from the germline V gene are MDHEN and SYDVKM. CDR3 length equals 18 residues. As DNA, the CDR3 is TGTGCCAGCAGTCCCCCAGCAGGGGGCCTTGGACGTAGTCAGCCCCAGCATTTT. Protein product: CASSPPAGGLGRSQPQHF.

V gene TRBV7-9 combines with J gene TRBJ2-1; D unresolved. CDR3 length: 13 residues. Germline V CDR1 and CDR2: SEHNR, FQNEAQ (reference sequence). The ends were cut back, 3 bases at V and 5 bases at J, with 8 bases in the middle. CDR3 loop: CASSLGANNEQFF. As DNA, the CDR3 is TGTGCCAGCAGCTTGGGCGCCAACAATGAGCAGTTCTTC.

This chain uses TRBV5-1 with TRBJ1-3, with a tentative D call TRBD1 (5 bases). The CDR3 runs to 17 residues. Looked up from germline, CDR1 is SGHRS and CDR2 is YFSETQ. The germline V and J ends were trimmed by 0 bases and 0 bases, with 13 bases remaining between them. The CDR3 sequence is CASSLEAQGSSGNTIYF. CDR3 DNA: TGCGCCAGCAGCTTGGAGGCCCAGGGCTCCTCTGGAAACACCATATATTTT.

The chain recombines TRBV6-5 with TRBJ1-2; 10 nucleotides agree with TRBD1. V trimming: 6 bases; J trimming: 7 bases; junction bases outside the gene matches: 8. Per germline, CDR1 MNHEY and CDR2 SVGAGI. The CDR3 extends over 14 amino acids. For the CDR3, the DNA is TGTGCCAGCAGATCATCCGGGACAGGGGTTGGCTACACCTTC. Its translation: CASRSSGTGVGYTF.

This clone occurred once. The V call is TRBV5-1, the J call TRBJ2-7; a possible D gene is TRBD1 (5 bases). V lost 4 bases to trimming and J lost 5 bases, with 22 bases between them. CDR3 length: 16 amino acids. Germline assignment: CDR1 SGHRS and CDR2 YFSETQ. CDR3: CASSPQVRATADEQYF. The CDR3 region has the DNA TGCGCCAGCAGCCCCCAGGTCAGGGCCACGGCGGACGAGCAGTACTTC.